What follows describes a single T cell receptor beta chain. The germline CDR1 and CDR2 sequences are MNHEY and SVGAGI. Trimming at V came to 6 bases and at J to 8 bases, leaving 9 bases not matched to a gene. The CDR3 runs 14 residues. The data originate from a study of cytomegalovirus exposure and HLA in healthy donors. This PCR relied on a set of 60 Vbeta primers and 13 Jbeta primers. The data were produced by immunoSEQ multiplex PCR, yet TCRdb's version contains in-frame clones alone and is incomplete. The sample records roughly 80,000 clones, under 70% being singletons. This sequence was found in a woman in her 50s in good health and CMV-seropositive. The chain is built from TRBV6-5 and TRBJ1-4; the match to TRBD1 covers 7 bases. Sequenced sample: PBMCs. The CDR3 reads CASSDRARGEKLFF. CDR3 DNA: TGTGCCAGCAGCGACAGGGCCCGGGGAGAAAAACTGTTTTTT.